Shown below are 11 T cell receptor beta chains from a single sample sequenced in a study of T cell responses to AZD1222 COVID-19 vaccine. Measured with immunoSEQ multiplex PCR; TCRdb has only the in-frame clones, and not every one. Among about 86,000 clones listed, about 91% were seen once. The source material was peripheral blood, sampled on day 0 of MenACWY control vaccination. The source of these receptors is an adult in good health.

The chain combines TRBV28 with TRBJ2-5; 8 bases agree with TRBD1. Trimming cost V 3 bases and J 7 bases; bases outside gene matches: 7. Germline loops: CDR1 MDHEN, CDR2 SYDVKM. The CDR3 sequence is 14 residues long. CDR3 residues: CASSFGQGFGTQYF. The CDR3 region has the DNA TGTGCCAGCAGTTTCGGACAGGGATTCGGGACCCAGTACTTC.

The CDR3 coding sequence is TGTGCCAGTAGTCACTACCCAACCGGGACGGTAGCCAAAAACATTCAGTACTTC. It specifies CASSHYPTGTVAKNIQYF. The chain is built from TRBV19 and TRBJ2-4; D might be TRBD1 or TRBD2, each matching 5 bases. Germline V gives CDR1 LNHDA, CDR2 SQIVND (reference sequence). Trimming took off 5 bases at V and 0 bases at J, with 20 bases between the two ends. CDR3 length: 18 amino acids.

The gene calls are TRBV2 and TRBJ2-5; possibly TRBD2 for D (5 bases). CDR1 and CDR2 (germline): SNHLY, FYNNEI. CDR3 length: 14 amino acids. V was clipped by 2 bases and J by 5 bases, with 12 bases between them. CDR3 residues: CASSEITPGETQYF. The DNA for the CDR3 is TGTGCCAGCAGTGAAATAACCCCGGGGGAGACCCAGTACTTC.

This clone showed up just once. V is TRBV4-2 and J is TRBJ1-2, with a tentative D call TRBD1 (6 bases). The CDR3 length is 15 residues. CDR1 LGHNA and CDR2 YNFKEQ come from the germline V gene. V lost 1 base, J lost 7 bases, and 16 bases lay in between. DNA of the CDR3: TGTGCCAGCAGCCAAGGTCCAGGGGACCCGCTTGGCTACACCTTC. Translation: CASSQGPGDPLGYTF.

The chain uses TRBV4-1 and TRBJ1-2; tentative D call: TRBD1 (5 bases). There are 14 residues in the CDR3. Germline CDR1 is MGHRA and CDR2 is YSYEKL. Trimming stripped 0 bases from V and 3 bases from J, with 8 bases between. CDR3 sequence: CASSQDGTDYGYTF. The CDR3 DNA is TGCGCCAGCAGCCAAGACGGGACGGACTATGGCTACACCTTC.

CDR3: CASKDRGETQYF. CDR3 bases: TGTGCCAGCAAGGACCGAGGGGAGACCCAGTACTTC. The rearrangement uses TRBV2 and TRBJ2-5, with D maybe TRBD2 (5 bases). The germline gives CDR1 SNHLY, CDR2 FYNNEI. Trimming left V 7 bases short and J 5 bases short, with 11 bases between. This CDR3 is built from 12 residues.

The gene calls are TRBV6-5 and TRBJ1-2; 10 bases fit TRBD1. The CDR3 is 14 amino acids. J was trimmed by 8 bases and V by 6 bases; bases with no gene match: 9. From germline, CDR1 is MNHEY and CDR2 SVGAGI. DNA of the CDR3: TGTGCCAGCAGCCGGACAGGGGGACCGGACGGCTACACCTTC. Residues: CASSRTGGPDGYTF.

Only one count was recorded for this clone. V is TRBV7-9 and J is TRBJ1-2; no reliable D call. The CDR3 is 13 residues long. CDR1 is SEHNR and CDR2 is FQNEAQ in the germline V gene (reference sequence). Trimming took off 5 bases at V and 6 bases at J, with 13 bases between the two ends. The DNA for the CDR3 is TGTGCCAGCAGCAGGGATGGGCAGGATGGCTACACCTTC. Its translation is CASSRDGQDGYTF.

The gene calls are TRBV15 and TRBJ2-5; 7 bases line up with TRBD1. CDR3 size: 18 residues. V was clipped by 0 bases and J by 2 bases; unmatched bases: 12. Germline values: CDR1 LNHNV, CDR2 YYDKDF (reference sequence). This CDR3 is CATSRDHGAGGIQETQYF. In DNA form, the CDR3 reads TGTGCCACCAGCAGAGATCATGGAGCAGGGGGTATACAAGAGACCCAGTACTTC.

The rearrangement links TRBV30 to TRBJ2-7; possible D gene TRBD1, 7 bases. This CDR3 is built from 13 residues. Germline V gene lookup returns CDR1 GTSNPN and CDR2 SVGIG (reference sequence). V lost 0 bases to trimming and J lost 6 bases, with 12 bases between them. The CDR3 loop is CAWSVGGGSEQYF. CDR3 bases: TGTGCCTGGAGTGTAGGAGGGGGCTCCGAGCAGTACTTC.

The chain has TRBV12-5 and TRBJ1-6; 8 positions agree with TRBD1. With V trimmed by 5 bases and J by 7 bases, 4 bases remained unmatched. The CDR3 covers 14 residues. Germline-derived CDR1 and CDR2 are LGHNT and FRNRAP. The CDR3 protein is CASGIQGGNSPLHF. The CDR3 coding sequence is TGTGCTAGTGGTATACAGGGGGGGAATTCACCCCTCCACTTT.